This T cell receptor beta chain comes out of a study of early T cells in non-severe SARS-CoV-2 infection. TCRdb redid the calling of the 5' RACE reads with MiXCR, one entry per CDR3 protein. The profile shows around 82,000 distinct CDR3 sequences, approximately 12% of them singletons. Germline V gene sequence: CDR1 MNHEY, CDR2 SMNVEV (reference sequence). CDR3 length: 14 amino acids. V was clipped by 3 bases and J by 0 bases, with 3 bases between them. This TCR came from an adult who was a healthcare worker with PCR-confirmed SARS-CoV-2 infection or an uninfected control (not recorded which). The gene calls are TRBV27 and TRBJ2-6; no firm D call. Sequenced: whole blood. The CDR3: CASSFNSGANVLTF. DNA for the CDR3: TGTGCCAGCAGTTTCAACTCTGGGGCCAACGTCCTGACTTTC.